This record covers a single T cell receptor (beta chain). Its antigen is still unknown. Base qualities were left out, and no much larger clone turns up one base away. This sample is part of a study of cytomegalovirus exposure and HLA in healthy donors (dated by TCRdb to 2017 to 2019). Study-wide context: An earlier analysis of some 500 of the donors reported about 250 Gb of sequence data and 117 million unique TCR beta sequences from about 200 million T cells. An early release covering 550 to 700 HLA-typed donors comprised about 310 gigabases of sequencing data and roughly 86 million unique TCR sequences. Among the roughly 390 genotyped donors, more than 70% belonged to the genetic ancestry cluster associated with self-reported Caucasian donors. The study was designed to test whether signatures of past pathogen exposure could be identified by cataloging public T cell receptors. Using immunosequencing, the study profiled T cell repertoires from about 610 subjects and related those repertoires to cytomegalovirus serostatus. In addition to the first cohort of 500 to 850 subjects, a separate validation cohort of approximately 130 different subjects was used. The study combined high-throughput TCR immunosequencing, statistical association of individual TCRs with disease status, and machine learning to predict cytomegalovirus infection status. To study patterns of TCR occurrence, a later analysis re-analyzed previously published TCR beta repertoires from several hundred donors and added high-resolution HLA genotyping. The later analysis used no new phenotypic data to find candidate immune exposures, relying instead on TCR beta sequences and their occurrence across donors. In an earlier analysis of 587 of the donors, high-throughput TCR beta sequencing was used to judge whether each TCR beta V gene segment behaved as functional or pseudogenic. Donor age, sex, ethnicity and CMV serostatus were compiled together with the repertoire data. Genome-wide SNP genotypes for about 60% of the roughly 700 donors were used in a later genetic analysis, which treated that subset as a discovery cohort. All discovery cohort repertoires had been generated on a single sequencing platform. Both class I and class II loci were covered by HLA typing, at four-digit resolution. Typing coverage varied by locus: roughly 620-640 donors for A, B, C, DRB1 and DQB1; roughly 510 for DQA1; approximately 570 for DPA1; around 450 for DPB1. A few DR-DQ haplotypes were treated as single units for association and clustering because of strong linkage in the cohort. On average, over 200,000 unique TCR beta nucleotide sequences were sequenced per donor among more than 350 genotyped donors of the cohort, with roughly a sixth of those sequences being non-productive.

What the study reported, not specific to this receptor: According to a later analysis, TCR association rates differed among HLA loci, with DRB1 alleles showing the most associated TCRs and HLA-C alleles showing the fewest. In a later analysis, most CMV-associated TCR beta chains were found to appear HLA-restricted, with HLA associations seemingly driven largely by CMV exposure. Several of the top co-occurrence clusters appeared to be linked to parvovirus B19, influenza, CMV and Epstein-Barr virus, according to a later analysis. Strong co-occurrence of HLA alleles, especially DR and DQ, made assigning TCR associations to individual alleles difficult. Broadly in line with IMGT annotations, most TCR beta V segments showed up in productive rearrangements about 87% or about 30% of the time in an earlier analysis of several hundred of the donors. Some IMGT-functional V segments, including TRBV6-2 and TRBV6-3, could not be distinguished by the 87-base-pair reads and were therefore excluded. HLA typing was unavailable for some donors at each locus, so association tests used only the typed subset. It was suggested by the authors that the approach could potentially be generalized to other disease states and immunological phenotypes. The only immune exposure information available for the cohort was CMV serostatus. Roughly uniform sequencing depth across donors was assumed in presence/absence analyses, although this assumption may not hold. In this cohort, only TCR beta chains were sequenced, and detectable features were limited by the absence of alpha or paired-chain data. Across donors, most TCR sequences were observed very rarely, whereas some public TCRs were present in many individuals. Linkage disequilibrium might explain the correlated functional status among segregating V segments, but an unknown experimental factor could not be excluded. A cluster of highly shared sequence variants was judged likely to represent a technical artifact of the sequencing pipeline. In the study, 150 to 200 TCR beta chains were listed as associated with cytomegalovirus. A further reported finding was that TCR beta sequences accurately predicted the HLA-A and HLA-B alleles for most subjects in the first cohort. In both the original and validation cohorts, the classifier was reported to diagnose cytomegalovirus status with high specificity and sensitivity. A later genetic analysis reported fewer N-insertions in productive TCRs among donors in an Asian-associated ancestry cluster than the approximately 700-donor mean. At a false discovery rate of 0.05, a later analysis linked about 16,000 TCR beta sequences to specific HLA alleles. A later genetic analysis associated a missense DCLRE1C variant with V-gene and J-gene trimming of TCR beta chains, and an independent cohort replicated the association. Because counts were too low, more than 15 rarely observed V segments, including chromosome 9 orphons, were left out of the earlier analysis of a few hundred of the donors. A later analysis found that HLA-associated TCR beta chains were more clonally expanded and had lower generation probabilities than equally common non-associated chains. Three of the identified cytomegalovirus-associated TCR beta chains were confirmed in vitro to be specific for cytomegalovirus antigens.

The library was built by means of the immunoSEQ multiplex PCR assay. For the multiplex PCR, a mixture combining 60 forward primers for TCR Vbeta segments and 13 reverse primers for TCR Jbeta segments was used. The CDR3 region of rearranged TCR beta genes was amplified from genomic DNA by a multiplex PCR assay. The amplified TCR beta libraries were sequenced on the Illumina HiSeq System as 87-base-pair reads. Under the source paper's analysis protocol: A later analysis tallied roughly 80 million unique TCR beta chains across the 666 repertoires, and approximately 12 million of those chains were shared by two or more donors. Raw reads were error-corrected and collapsed into unique sequences with a nearest-neighbor algorithm that merged closely related sequences to remove PCR and sequencing errors. CDR3 sequences were aligned to IMGT reference sequences to assign V, D and J gene segments. For a sequence to be retained, at least a six-nucleotide match to both a V gene segment and a J gene segment was required. Rearrangements were classified as productive when the CDR3 lacked stop codons and remained in frame with V and J, and all other rearrangements were classified as non-productive. Following IMGT convention, CDR3 was defined as the stretch from the second conserved V-encoded cysteine up to the conserved J-encoded phenylalanine. In an earlier analysis of 587 of the donors, sequences lacking an unambiguous match to a single V gene segment were excluded. In an earlier analysis of almost 600 of the donors, a V segment was called functional when productive rearrangements were above 56.7%, and segregating when the standard deviation between donors exceeded 5%. To diagnose cytomegalovirus status from the catalog of TCR beta chain sequences, a statistical classification framework was built. In a later analysis, V and J genes were assigned by comparing TCR nucleotide sequences against IMGT/GENE-DB human TR gene sequences. The TCRdist pipeline was used in a later analysis to assign CDR3 sequences and most-parsimonious VDJ recombination scenarios. In a later analysis, every TCR beta chain was defined by the combination of its CDR3 amino acid sequence and its V-gene family, and reads without a unique V-gene family were dropped. As a way to deal with suspected cross-contamination and a sequencing artifact, a later analysis dropped under 600 nucleotide sequences that were highly shared and had low generation probability. In a later analysis, a clonal expansion index for each public chain was calculated from normalized within-repertoire ranks of inferred template counts. Generation probabilities in a later analysis came from a VDJ recombination model fitted to out-of-frame rearrangements, and those results were checked against IGoR. Hypergeometric tests were used in a later analysis to score TCR-TCR, TCR-HLA and TCR-CMV co-occurrence, with a repertoire-size bias correction applied to the TCR pairs. To estimate false discovery rates, a later analysis permuted the HLA or CMV assignments 20 times. In a later analysis, co-occurring TCRs were grouped with DBSCAN, and TCRdist sequence similarity was added when clustering was performed within HLA-allele-positive subsets. For co-occurrence clustering, repertoires with fewer than 30,000 or more than 120,000 public chains were excluded, along with five repertoires with anomalous nucleotide sharing. TCRdb took this table from immuneACCESS and kept in-frame rearrangements with V and J called. Such tables lack part of the clones; where checked against another copy, unresolved V genes explain under half of the gap, and the rest is unexplained. V and J calls and clone size are those listed in that table; D and trimming were worked out from the DNA. The sample table contains around 200,000 clones; only one count was recorded for 80% to 85% of them. Approximately 2.5% of the sample goes to the ten largest clones.

CDR1 and CDR2, per the germline V gene, are SGHAT and FQNNGV. Spanning cysteine to phenylalanine, the CDR3 consists of 15 amino acids. Kept here is only the CDR3 DNA, which spans 45 bases and is read in frame from base 1. Trimming accounts for 4 bases at V and 0 bases at J, while the number of junction bases matched to no gene is 6. In total, approximately 700 healthy bone marrow donors made up the cohort. Cohort members were all nominally healthy when sampled, although unrecorded immune exposures were likely present. The donor was CMV seronegative and was included in the group of a few hundred seronegative cohort members. A peripheral blood sample was collected from each donor, and TCR beta sequencing was performed on peripheral blood mononuclear cells. The Qiagen DNeasy Blood Extraction Kit was used to extract genomic DNA from the blood cell samples.

This receptor chain uses TRBV11-2 and TRBJ2-7; TRBD1 agrees with 7 junctional bases. The TCR sequence derives from a woman between 40 and 55 years old in good health and CMV-seronegative. Sequencing was performed on PBMCs. Here is the DNA: TGTGCCAGCAGCTCCTCAACAGGGGTCTCCTACGAGCAGTACTTC. The resulting protein is CASSSSTGVSYEQYF.